This is a list of T cell receptor beta chains from one sample in a study of blood T cell repertoires in COVID-19. Repertoires were generated with immunoSEQ multiplex PCR, while TCRdb's copy carries only in-frame clones and drops some. The table shows 100,000 to 150,000 clones, with around 84% occurring only once. The source material was peripheral blood. The receptors here all came from an elderly woman with acute or convalescent COVID-19. Both conserved end residues are part of each CDR3. The D gene is left open where the match is weak. Clone size is not always given. Where it is, it says once, few, many or a class for expanded clones.

v_gene	abundance	j_gene	d_gene	CDR3nt	CDR3aa
TRBV5-1	NA	TRBJ2-1	TRBD2	TGCGCCAGCAGCGCGGGACTAGCGAACGTTTTCAGTGAGCAGTTCTTC	CASSAGLANVFSEQFF
TRBV4-1	few	TRBJ2-6	NA	TGCGCCAGCAGCCAAAGTCTTGCGGGCTCTGGGGCCAACGTCCTGACTTTC	CASSQSLAGSGANVLTF
TRBV29-1	NA	TRBJ1-1	NA	TGCAGCGTCGAGGGGGGGGCCGGCACTGAAGCTTTCTTT	CSVEGGAGTEAFF
TRBV5-1	NA	TRBJ2-5	NA	TGCGCCAGCTCTCTGTCTTCCAGGGCCCAAGAGACCCAGTACTTC	CASSLSSRAQETQYF
TRBV29-1	NA	TRBJ2-2	NA	TGCAGCGTCAATCAGGGTTCCGGGGAGCTGTTTTTT	CSVNQGSGELFF
TRBV12-5	NA	TRBJ1-6	NA	TGTGCTAGTGGTTTGGTACTCGACGGCAGGGTGATAAATTCACCCCTCCACTTT	CASGLVLDGRVINSPLHF
TRBV7-9	NA	TRBJ1-2	NA	TGTGCCAGCAGCTTTATCCAGGGAGGCCGCGGCTACACCTTC	CASSFIQGGRGYTF
TRBV18	NA	TRBJ1-5	TRBD1	TGTGCCAGCTCACCGGACGGGACAGGACGTATCCGCCAGCATTTT	CASSPDGTGRIRQHF
TRBV11-2	few	TRBJ1-2	TRBD1	TGTGCCAGCAGCTCCCCGTCGACAGGGGGTAGTGGCTACACCTTC	CASSSPSTGGSGYTF
TRBV19	NA	TRBJ2-2	NA	TGTGCCAGCAAGAACACCGGGGAGCTGTTTTTT	CASKNTGELFF
TRBV7-9	NA	TRBJ1-1	NA	TGTGCCAGCAGCTTACTGGCAACCCGTAAAGCTTTCTTT	CASSLLATRKAFF
TRBV4-3	NA	TRBJ2-7	NA	TGCGCCAGCAGCCAAGAAGGAGGGGGCATTGGCTACTACGAGCAGTACTTC	CASSQEGGGIGYYEQYF
TRBV28	NA	TRBJ1-5	TRBD1	TGTGCCAGCAGTTCGGACAGGGGGCAAGGGCAGCCCCAGCATTTT	CASSSDRGQGQPQHF
TRBV10-3	NA	TRBJ1-6	NA	TGTGCCATCAGTGAAGGGGGTAATTCACCCCTCCACTTT	CAISEGGNSPLHF
TRBV5-1	NA	TRBJ2-3	TRBD2	TGCGCCAGCAGCTTGGACGGCGGGGGGGCCACAGATACGCAGTATTTT	CASSLDGGGATDTQYF
TRBV2	NA	TRBJ2-1	NA	TGTGCCAGCAGAAACTACCCGGCGGTCAATGAGCAGTTCTTC	CASRNYPAVNEQFF
TRBV6-1	NA	TRBJ1-5	NA	TGTGCCAGCAGTGAAGCATATAGCAATCAGCCCCAGCATTTT	CASSEAYSNQPQHF
TRBV18	NA	TRBJ1-1	TRBD1	TGTGCCAGCTCACCACAGGGGGCCGAAGCTTTCTTT	CASSPQGAEAFF
TRBV10-2	few	TRBJ1-1	TRBD1	TGCGCCAGCGTCAGGGACAGGACGAACACTGAAGCTTTCTTT	CASVRDRTNTEAFF
TRBV15	once	TRBJ1-6	NA	TGTGCCACCAGCAGAGAACAGGCTGGTTATTCACCCCTCCACTTT	CATSREQAGYSPLHF
TRBV5-1	NA	TRBJ1-2	NA	TGCGCCAGCAGCCCTAACTCCGGACAGAATGGCTACACCTTC	CASSPNSGQNGYTF
TRBV7-2	few	TRBJ2-3	TRBD2	TGTGCCAGCAGCTCCGAAAGCGGGACTGGAGCAGATACGCAGTATTTT	CASSSESGTGADTQYF
TRBV10-2	NA	TRBJ1-1	NA	TGCGCCAGCAGTGACCCCGCAACAGAGATGAACACTGAAGCTTTCTTT	CASSDPATEMNTEAFF
TRBV28	NA	TRBJ2-7	NA	TGTGCCAGCACCCTACAAGGGGCGACGAGGGAGCAGTACTTC	CASTLQGATREQYF
TRBV20-1	NA	TRBJ2-1	NA	TGCAGTGCCAGCTGGGGCATGGAGCAGTTCTTC	CSASWGMEQFF
TRBV30	NA	TRBJ1-2	NA	TGTGCCTGGAGTGTTCCGCGAGGGCTGGGTGGCTACACCTTC	CAWSVPRGLGGYTF
TRBV30	NA	TRBJ1-4	NA	TGTGCCTGGGGGCCCGGGGGTGCAGGGGAAAAACTGTTTTTT	CAWGPGGAGEKLFF
TRBV7-2	NA	TRBJ1-5	NA	TGTGCCAGCAGCGCATATGGGAGGACAAGATATAGCAATCAGCCCCAGCATTTT	CASSAYGRTRYSNQPQHF
TRBV9	NA	TRBJ2-5	NA	TGTGCCAGCAGCGTAACCGACGGAGTCGGTGTGACCCAGTACTTC	CASSVTDGVGVTQYF
TRBV7-4	NA	TRBJ2-7	TRBD1	TGTGCCAGCAGCCCGGGACAGGGGGCTTCCTACGAGCAGTACTTC	CASSPGQGASYEQYF
TRBV19	NA	TRBJ2-7	NA	TGTGCCAGTACCTCCGGGTCCCCCTACGAGCAGTACTTC	CASTSGSPYEQYF
TRBV10-2	NA	TRBJ2-5	TRBD2	TGCGCCAGCTCCCCGGGACTAGCGGGTTTCCAAGAGACCCAGTACTTC	CASSPGLAGFQETQYF
TRBV10-3	NA	TRBJ2-5	NA	TGTGCCATCGGGGGGAACCGGAGCGAAGAGACCCAGTACTTC	CAIGGNRSEETQYF
TRBV19	once	TRBJ1-5	TRBD1	TGTGCCAGTAGTATCTGGACAGGGTACCGCAATCAGCCCCAGCATTTT	CASSIWTGYRNQPQHF
TRBV11-2	once	TRBJ1-2	TRBD1	TGTGCCAGCAGACGACAGGGGGTTGACTATGGCTACACCTTC	CASRRQGVDYGYTF
TRBV19	NA	TRBJ1-5	TRBD1	TGTGCCAGTACAGGGACAGGATCAAATCAGCCCCAGCATTTT	CASTGTGSNQPQHF
TRBV11-2	NA	TRBJ2-7	NA	TGTGCCAGCAGCTTAGATCGTATGAGCGAGCAGTACTTC	CASSLDRMSEQYF
TRBV4-1	NA	TRBJ2-3	TRBD1	TGCGCCAGCAGCCAACGGACAGGGTTGGGACCCACAGATACGCAGTATTTT	CASSQRTGLGPTDTQYF
TRBV6-6	NA	TRBJ2-5	TRBD1	TGTGCCAGCACCATATCGGGACAGAGGGAGACCCAGTACTTC	CASTISGQRETQYF
TRBV12-3/TRBV12-4	NA	TRBJ1-1	TRBD1	TGTGCCAGCAGTCAGGACAGGAGGGCCGAAGCTTTCTTT	CASSQDRRAEAFF
TRBV2	NA	TRBJ1-5	TRBD1	TGTGCCACCACCGGGACCAGAGGGGGCTATGGCAATCAGCCCCAGCATTTT	CATTGTRGGYGNQPQHF
TRBV18	NA	TRBJ1-5	NA	TGTGCCAGCTCACCGACAGTGATAAGCAATCAGCCCCAGCATTTT	CASSPTVISNQPQHF